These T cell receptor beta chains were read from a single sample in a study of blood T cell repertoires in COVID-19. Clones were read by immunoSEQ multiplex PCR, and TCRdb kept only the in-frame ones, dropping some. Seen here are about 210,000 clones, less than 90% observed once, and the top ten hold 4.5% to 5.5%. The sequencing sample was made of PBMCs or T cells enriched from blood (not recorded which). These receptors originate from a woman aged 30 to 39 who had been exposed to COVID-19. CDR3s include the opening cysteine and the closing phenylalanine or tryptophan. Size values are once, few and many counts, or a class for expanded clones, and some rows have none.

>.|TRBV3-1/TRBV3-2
CASSHVSGGANVLTF
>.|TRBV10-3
CAITQSTDTQYF
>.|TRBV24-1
CATSDPGQGAYEQYF
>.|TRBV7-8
CASSFDRGAYGYTF
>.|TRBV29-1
CSASGASYNEQFF
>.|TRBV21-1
CASSKSQGFKPYEQYF
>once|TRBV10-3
CAISEGDRELYEQYF
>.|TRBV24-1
CATSESATNEKLFF
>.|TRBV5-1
CASRPGTGGLTGYTF
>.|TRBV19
CASSIGTDRGVSSPLHF
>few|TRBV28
CASSLGLGGDYGYTF
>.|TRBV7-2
CASSSWTGGGSPLHF
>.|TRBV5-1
CASSSDSFSSYEQYF
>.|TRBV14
CASSQYSYEQYF
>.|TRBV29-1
CSVARETGQPQHF
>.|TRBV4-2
CASSQEVQLPNNSPLHF
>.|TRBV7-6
CASSLTLEQFF
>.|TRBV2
CASSEALGGVGYTF
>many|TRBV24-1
CATSDLRRVGTGELFF
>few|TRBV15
CATSRGLGTGAYGYTF
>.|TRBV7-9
CASSPPDYRGNTEAFF
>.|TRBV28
CASTNPVNSPLHF
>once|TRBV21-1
CASSNSGTGNTDTQYF
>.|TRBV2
CASSLPNSPLHF
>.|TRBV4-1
CASSQETELHYGYTF
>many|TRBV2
CASSDQSNEKLFF
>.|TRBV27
CASSLYPPTGWVPNQPQHF
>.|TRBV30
CAWGLDRVQQNIQYF
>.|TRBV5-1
CASSSAGGPGIFTDTQYF
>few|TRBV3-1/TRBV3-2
CASSQGTGRTGELFF
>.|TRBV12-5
CASGQRGMVTGELFF